This is a list of T cell receptor beta chains from one sample in a study of blood T cell repertoires in COVID-19. The assay was immunoSEQ multiplex PCR, and TCRdb's table has in-frame clones only and misses some. This sample has around 80,000 clones; more than 80% occur once, and the top ten carry roughly 0.73%. Sequenced material: peripheral blood. These receptors originate from a woman aged 80 or over with acute or convalescent COVID-19. CDR3s include the opening cysteine and the closing phenylalanine or tryptophan. Fields, in order: V gene, clone size, J gene, D gene, CDR3 DNA, CDR3 protein. The D gene is left open where the match is weak. Some rows have no size entry. The others give once, few or many, or a class for an expanded clone.

>TRBV4-1|NA|TRBJ2-3|NA
TGCGCCAGCAGCCAACAGGGTACAGATACGCAGTATTTT
CASSQQGTDTQYF
>TRBV11-3|NA|TRBJ2-2|NA
TGTGCCAGCAGCTTAGACTCGCGCCCCACCGGGGAGCTGTTTTTT
CASSLDSRPTGELFF
>TRBV6-5|NA|TRBJ1-6|NA
TGTGCCAGCAGTTACAGTTCAGTTAATTCACCCCTCCACTTT
CASSYSSVNSPLHF
>TRBV25-1|NA|TRBJ2-3|NA
TGTGCCAGCAGTGAAAGGGGTCAGGGGACAGATACGCAGTATTTT
CASSERGQGTDTQYF
>TRBV19|NA|TRBJ2-2|NA
TGTGCCAGTAGCGTCGGACAGAGTAACACCGGGGAGCTGTTTTTT
CASSVGQSNTGELFF
>TRBV6-6|NA|TRBJ1-5|NA
TGTGCCAGCAGGAGAGGTCCAGGGTGGAATCAGCCCCAGCATTTT
CASRRGPGWNQPQHF
>TRBV7-2|NA|TRBJ2-1|TRBD2
TGTGCCAGCAGCCCGGGACTAGCGGGATCCCGCTCCTACAATGAGCAGTTCTTC
CASSPGLAGSRSYNEQFF
>TRBV19|NA|TRBJ1-5|TRBD1
TGTGCCAGTAAAACTCGAGTAGGGGGCGCGATTAGTCAGCCCCAGCATTTT
CASKTRVGGAISQPQHF
>TRBV6-1|many|TRBJ1-2|TRBD1
TGTGCCAGCAGTGAAGCCCTAGGGACAGTCTATGGCTACACCTTC
CASSEALGTVYGYTF
>TRBV20-1|NA|TRBJ1-2|TRBD1
TGCAGTGCTAGTTGGGACAGGGGAAACTATGGCTACACCTTC
CSASWDRGNYGYTF
>TRBV19|NA|TRBJ2-2|TRBD1
TGTGCCAGTAGTATCGGACAGGGGGCCACCGGGGAGCTGTTTTTT
CASSIGQGATGELFF
>TRBV9|NA|TRBJ1-5|NA
TGTGCCAGCAGCATTTCGGGGATACAGGGTCAGCCCCAGCATTTT
CASSISGIQGQPQHF
>TRBV28|NA|TRBJ2-5|TRBD1
TGTGCCAGCAGTCCCGGGACAGGGGGCCAAGAGACCCAGTACTTC
CASSPGTGGQETQYF
>TRBV10-3|once|TRBJ2-5|NA
TGTGCCATCAGGGGGCGGGGGACAGGCCAAGAGACCCAGTACTTC
CAIRGRGTGQETQYF
>TRBV7-3|NA|TRBJ2-6|NA
TGTGCCAGCAGCCTCAGCTCTGGGGCCAACGTCCTGACTTTC
CASSLSSGANVLTF
>TRBV5-6|NA|TRBJ1-5|NA
TGTGCCAGCAGCTTAGGACAGCTTACCAATCAGCCCCAGCATTTT
CASSLGQLTNQPQHF
>TRBV6-2/TRBV6-3|once|TRBJ1-2|NA
TGTGCCAGCAGTGGGCGGACTTGGAGCTATGGCTACACCTTC
CASSGRTWSYGYTF
>TRBV7-8|NA|TRBJ1-4|TRBD1
TGTGCCAGCAGCTCCTTACAGGGGGTGGCTGAAAAACTGTTTTTT
CASSSLQGVAEKLFF
>TRBV6-2/TRBV6-3|few|TRBJ2-7|TRBD1
TGTGCCAGCAGTTCTCAGGGGGTATTGTCGATCCACGAGCAGTACTTC
CASSSQGVLSIHEQYF
>TRBV5-1|NA|TRBJ2-2|TRBD2
TGCGCCAGCAGCGCCAGCGGGAGTATTAACACCGGGGAGCTGTTTTTT
CASSASGSINTGELFF
>TRBV6-1|NA|TRBJ2-7|NA
TGTGCCAGCAGTGAATCGGGGTCGCAGCAGTACTTC
CASSESGSQQYF
>TRBV5-4|NA|TRBJ1-3|NA
TGTGCCAGCAGCGAAAGGGGGACTGGAAACACCATATATTTT
CASSERGTGNTIYF
>TRBV7-9|NA|TRBJ2-1|TRBD2
TGTGCCAGCAGCCCGGGGGGGGGTGGCAATGAGCAGTTCTTC
CASSPGGGGNEQFF
>TRBV5-4|NA|TRBJ2-7|NA
TGTGCCAGCAGCTTGCTCTCCTACGAGCAGTACTTC
CASSLLSYEQYF
>TRBV6-2/TRBV6-3|NA|TRBJ1-2|NA
TGTGCCAGCAGTTACTCGATGGGCTTCGTGCCTTATGGCTACACCTTC
CASSYSMGFVPYGYTF
>TRBV15|once|TRBJ2-1|TRBD1
TGTGCCACCAGCAGAGATCTGGGACAGGGTAACAAGGAGCAGTTCTTC
CATSRDLGQGNKEQFF
>TRBV9|NA|TRBJ2-1|TRBD2
TGTGCCAGCAGCGTAGTGGGACTAGGTCTGTTCTTC
CASSVVGLGLFF